These 18 T cell receptor beta chains were all obtained from the same sample, sequenced in a study of control samples from healthy donors and cancer patients. Sequencing was performed with immunoSEQ multiplex PCR; in TCRdb, only in-frame clones are kept and a portion is missing. The sample carries over 150,000 clones, approximately 92% recorded once. The specimen sequenced was blood. The receptor source for this set is a man between 18 and 35 years old in good health.

The rearrangement uses TRBV5-4 and TRBJ1-4; D is ambiguous. V lost 0 bases and J lost 0, with 6 bases in between. CDR3 length: 15 amino acids. In germline, CDR1 is SGHNT, CDR2 YYREEE (reference sequence). The CDR3 nucleotides are TGTGCCAGCAGCTTGGCCACCTCAACTAATGAAAAACTGTTTTTT. Protein product: CASSLATSTNEKLFF. The full variable domain, rest sourced from reference TRBV5-4 and TRBJ1-4, is ETGVTQSPTHLIKTRGQQVTLRCSSQSGHNTVSWYQQALGQGPQFIFQYYREEENGRGNFPPRFSGLQFPNYSSELNVNALELDDSALYLCASSLATSTNEKLFFGSGTQLSVL.

The chain links TRBV15 to TRBJ2-5; D unclear. Trimming pared 4 bases from V and 2 bases from J, leaving 11 bases between. The CDR3 covers 14 residues. Looked up from germline, CDR1 is LNHNV and CDR2 is YYDKDF (reference sequence). The chain's CDR3 is CATSKITDQETQYF. As DNA, the CDR3 is TGTGCCACCAGCAAAATCACGGATCAAGAGACCCAGTACTTC. Supplemented by reference TRBV15 and TRBJ2-5, the full variable domain reads DAMVIQNPRYQVTQFGKPVTLSCSQTLNHNVMYWYQQKSSQAPKLLFHYYDKDFNNEADTPDNFQSRRPNTSFCFLDIRSPGLGDTAMYLCATSKITDQETQYFGPGTRLLVL.

This chain joins TRBV4-1 and TRBJ2-7; maybe TRBD1 (6 bases). Trimming took off 0 bases at V and 4 bases at J, with 13 bases between the two ends. This CDR3 spans 15 amino acids. Germline loops: CDR1 MGHRA, CDR2 YSYEKL. CDR3: CASSQEGTLRYEQYF. As DNA, the CDR3 is TGCGCCAGCAGCCAAGAGGGGACACTTAGGTACGAGCAGTACTTC.

V is TRBV2 and J is TRBJ2-7; no clear D gene. CDR3 length: 11 amino acids. Germline V lookup: CDR1 SNHLY, CDR2 FYNNEI. V was shortened by 2 bases and J by 3 bases, with 2 bases between the two germline ends. CDR3 region: CASSEFYEQYF. In DNA form, the CDR3 reads TGTGCCAGCAGTGAATTCTACGAGCAGTACTTC.

This chain uses TRBV28 with TRBJ1-6; a possible D gene is TRBD1 (6 bases). In germline, CDR1 is MDHEN, CDR2 SYDVKM. Between the trimmed V and J ends, which lost 2 bases and 7 bases, there was a span of 12 bases. The length of the CDR3 is 15 residues. The CDR3 region has the DNA TGTGCCAGCAGTTTAAAGACAGGAACGAATTCACCCCTCCACTTT. It is translated as CASSLKTGTNSPLHF.

The V and J genes are TRBV5-4 and TRBJ1-1; maybe TRBD1 (5 bases). The ends were cut back, 1 base at V and 8 bases at J, with 9 bases in the middle. The V gene's germline CDR1 is SGHNT and CDR2 YYREEE (reference sequence). The CDR3 consists of 12 residues. Written as DNA, the CDR3 is TGTGCCAGCAGCTTGAACGCAGGGGAAGCTTTCTTT. This codes for CASSLNAGEAFF.

CDR3 region: CASKSLAGLTGELFF. The CDR3 coding sequence is TGTGCCAGCAAGTCCCTAGCGGGGCTCACCGGGGAGCTGTTTTTT. The chain recombines TRBV6-4 with TRBJ2-2; 9 bases are a match to TRBD2. Trimming at V came to 7 bases and at J to 4 bases, leaving 7 bases not matched to a gene. This CDR3 region has 15 residues. Germline V gives CDR1 MRHNA, CDR2 SNTAGT.

The chain joins TRBV5-1 to TRBJ2-3; D gene uncertain. Trimming stripped 0 bases from V and 6 bases from J, with 5 bases between. The germline V gene encodes CDR1 SGHRS and CDR2 YFSETQ. The CDR3 consists of 12 residues. The CDR3 spells CASSLARDTQYF. CDR3 nucleotide sequence: TGCGCCAGCAGCTTGGCGAGGGATACGCAGTATTTT.

The J gene is TRBJ2-7, the V gene TRBV7-2; D might be TRBD1 or TRBD2, each matching 6 bases. Trimming cost V 2 bases and J 4 bases, with 12 bases left between them. From germline, CDR1 is SGHTA and CDR2 FQGNSA. The CDR3 runs to 14 residues. CDR3 sequence: CASSLLGGRYEQYF. In nucleotides, the CDR3 is TGTGCCAGCAGCTTATTGGGGGGCCGGTACGAGCAGTACTTC.

The J gene is TRBJ2-1, the V gene TRBV9; 7 nucleotides line up with TRBD2. Germline CDR1 SGDLS, CDR2 YYNGEE. V trimming: 2 bases; J trimming: 8 bases; junction bases outside the gene matches: 10. This CDR3 is built from 15 residues. The CDR3 DNA sequence: TGTGCCAGCAGCGTCGACTTGACTAGCAGCCATGAGCAGTTCTTC. Translating it yields CASSVDLTSSHEQFF.

The V gene is TRBV6-5, the J gene TRBJ1-5; D remains unclear. Germline lookup yields CDR1 MNHEY and CDR2 SVGAGI. Trimming took off 10 bases at V and 0 bases at J, with 13 bases between the two ends. The length of the CDR3 is 14 residues. For the CDR3, the DNA is TGTGCCACCCGGGTGGAGCATAGCAATCAGCCCCAGCATTTT. This sequence encodes CATRVEHSNQPQHF.

The chain uses TRBV5-1 and TRBJ1-1; D might be TRBD1 (6 bases). Trimming removed 4 bases from V and 10 bases from J, with 20 bases in between. The CDR3 runs to 14 residues. Germline V gene sequence: CDR1 SGHRS, CDR2 YFSETQ. CDR3 sequence reads: CASSRLQGSTAAFF. Written as DNA, the CDR3 is TGCGCCAGCAGCCGCCTCCAGGGGTCGACGGCAGCTTTCTTT.

In nucleotides, the CDR3 is TGTGCCAGCAGCAAAGAACAAACCCTCGGGACCGGGGAGCTGTTTTTT. As protein: CASSKEQTLGTGELFF. The chain uses TRBV21-1 and TRBJ2-2; the DNA was not used to check the table's D call, TRBD2. TRBV21-1 is a pseudogene segment. CDR3 size: 16 residues.

V usage is TRBV9 and J usage is TRBJ1-1; no clear D gene. The V end was cut by 3 bases, the J end by 4 bases, with 13 bases between. Germline V gives CDR1 SGDLS, CDR2 YYNGEE. The CDR3 is 14 amino acids. The CDR3 is CASSGHSESTEAFF. CDR3 DNA sequence: TGTGCCAGCAGCGGCCACAGTGAGTCCACTGAAGCTTTCTTT. The variable domain in full, with the rest retrieved from reference TRBV9 and TRBJ1-1, is DSGVTQTPKHLITATGQRVTLRCSPRSGDLSVYWYQQSLDQGLQFLIQYYNGEERAKGNILERFSAQQFPDLHSELNLSSLELGDSALYFCASSGHSESTEAFFGQGTRLTVV.

The rearrangement uses TRBV28 and TRBJ2-1; TRBD2 is a possible D gene (6 bases). The germline V and J ends were trimmed by 7 bases and 3 bases, with 16 bases remaining between them. Germline CDR1 MDHEN, CDR2 SYDVKM. This CDR3 has 15 residues. The CDR3: CASTTRRGLYNEQFF. CDR3 DNA sequence: TGTGCCAGCACCACCCGACGGGGACTCTACAATGAGCAGTTCTTC. Full variable domain (outside the CDR3, taken from reference TRBV28 and TRBJ2-1): DVKVTQSSRYLVKRTGEKVFLECVQDMDHENMFWYRQDPGLGLRLIYFSYDVKMKEKGDIPEGYSVSREKKERFSLILESASTNQTSMYLCASTTRRGLYNEQFFGPGTRLTVL.

In this sample, this clone turned up once. J is TRBJ2-1 and V is TRBV6-6; D is possibly TRBD2 (5 bases). Trimming shortened V by 8 bases and J by 6 bases, and 11 bases separated the two germline ends. Germline V lookup: CDR1 MNHNY, CDR2 SVGAGI (reference sequence). The CDR3 extends over 12 amino acids. This CDR3 reads CASDLAGNEQFF. The CDR3 nucleotides are TGTGCCAGCGACCTTGCGGGCAATGAGCAGTTCTTC.

The V and J genes are TRBV4-1 and TRBJ1-6; D gene unclear. The CDR3 consists of 14 residues. The V gene's germline CDR1 is MGHRA and CDR2 YSYEKL. Deletions cut 0 bases from V and 11 bases from J, with 11 bases between. CDR3 residues: CASSQDGSRAPLHF. The CDR3 nucleotides are TGCGCCAGCAGCCAAGATGGGTCCCGGGCACCCCTCCACTTT.

This chain connects TRBV5-1 to TRBJ2-3, with D unresolved. CDR1 is SGHRS, CDR2 YFSETQ, per germline. The CDR3 has 15 amino acids. V lost 4 bases, J lost 0 bases, and 12 bases lay in between. Written as DNA, the CDR3 is TGCGCCAGCAGCATAGGCTGGGCTAGCACAGATACGCAGTATTTT. Translating gives CASSIGWASTDTQYF.